The source of this T cell receptor beta chain is a study of blood T cells in healthy people across ages. Alongside a J-beta primer mix, a sample-barcoded 5' primer served in a second PCR lasting about 7 to 12 cycles. The template-switch adaptor was a 5' adaptor with 12 random nucleotides. It tagged each cDNA molecule. One entry per CDR3 protein, called by TCRdb with MiXCR from the 5' RACE reads. The sample has 600,000 or so distinct CDR3 sequences; under 25% are singletons. Broader study findings: Since the PBMCs were unsorted, naive and antigen-experienced cells could not be conclusively compared.

This clonotype was seen a few times. Antigen unknown. The junction departs from the called germline gene at one end, perhaps through a read error. The sequencing sample was made of blood. The source of this sequence is a man aged 70-80 years in good health.

CDR3 protein: CASSLRTGGSTGGLFF. Written as DNA, the CDR3 is TGTGCCAGCAGCCTCCGGACAGGGGGTAGCACCGGGGGGCTGTTTTTT. The rearrangement joins TRBV3-1 to TRBJ2-2; 10 bases map to TRBD1. The CDR3 sequence is 16 residues long. Per germline, CDR1 LGHDT and CDR2 YNNKEL (reference sequence).